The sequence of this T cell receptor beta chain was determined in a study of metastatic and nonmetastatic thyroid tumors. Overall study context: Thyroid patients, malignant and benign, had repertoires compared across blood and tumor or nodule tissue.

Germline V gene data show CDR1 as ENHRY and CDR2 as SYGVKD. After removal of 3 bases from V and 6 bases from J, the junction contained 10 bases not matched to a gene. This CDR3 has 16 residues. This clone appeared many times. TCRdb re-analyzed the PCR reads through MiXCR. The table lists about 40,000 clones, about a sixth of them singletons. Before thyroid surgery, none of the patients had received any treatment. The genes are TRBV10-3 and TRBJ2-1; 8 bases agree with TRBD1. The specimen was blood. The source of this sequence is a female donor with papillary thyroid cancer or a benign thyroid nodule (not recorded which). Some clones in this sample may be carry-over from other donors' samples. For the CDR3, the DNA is TGTGCCATCAGTGACGGAGGGGGACAGGCCGTCAATGAGCAGTTCTTC. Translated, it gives CAISDGGGQAVNEQFF.